This record looks at one T cell receptor beta chain sequence and its context. The antigen is undetermined. Trimming pared 0 bases from V and 4 bases from J, leaving 18 bases between. Looked up from germline, CDR1 is MNHEY and CDR2 is SMNVEV (reference sequence). This CDR3 is built from 17 residues. These data belong to a study of shared clonotypes between healthy human individuals. Study observations and caveats: Generation probabilities of non-shared clonotypes were lower (relative to those shared by all four donors). Among several donors, approximately 5% of naive CD4 clonotypes were found in common. It was the few donors that limited the genetic and exposure-history diversity represented.

Produced via immunoSEQ multiplex PCR; TCRdb's table is partial and in-frame only. The sample consists of about 2 million clones, approximately 94% of them appearing once. The naive CD8 fraction comprised CD45RO-negative cells positively selected for CCR7 and excluded terminally differentiated effector memory CD45RA+ cells. The chain carries TRBV27 and TRBJ2-5; perhaps TRBD2 as D (6 bases). Material: naive CD8+ T cells sorted from blood. The origin of this receptor is a man aged 18 to 30 in good health. CDR3 amino acids: CASSLSGTGVLGETQYF. In DNA form, the CDR3 reads TGTGCCAGCAGTTTATCCGGGACTGGAGTCCTCGGAGAGACCCAGTACTTC.